This T cell receptor beta chain was captured in a study of graft-versus-host responses after intestinal transplantation. On the study more broadly: Each recipient received a multivisceral, liver-intestinal, or isolated intestinal graft.

Some clones are missing from TCRdb's copy, which holds only in-frame ones; the method was immunoSEQ multiplex PCR. The table shows about 120,000 clones, with 85% to 95% occurring only once. Germline V lookup: CDR1 MNHEY, CDR2 SVGAGI. The ends lost 4 bases at V and 10 bases at J; junction bases unmatched: 4. This CDR3 is 14 amino acids long. Study results and caveats: Some GvH clones appeared in ileal mucosa or blood before recipient bone marrow. High graft-versus-host to host-versus-graft clonal ratios were seen in allografts of patients with graft-donor T cell macrochimerism.

This clone showed up just a few times. Its antigen is not identified. V and J are TRBV6-5 and TRBJ1-6, with 10 bases fitting TRBD1. The material sequenced was unstimulated CD8+ T cells sorted from spleen or lymph node cells, taken before intestinal transplant. The source is a human donor who received an intestinal transplant. CDR3 sequence: CASSSGQGFSPLHF. Here the CDR3 DNA reads TGTGCCAGCAGTTCGGGACAGGGGTTCTCACCCCTCCACTTT.